The sequence of this T cell receptor beta chain was determined in a study of blood T cell repertoires in COVID-19 (dated by TCRdb to the early 2020s). In terms of the full investigation: Samples covering the acute and convalescent phases of COVID-19 were provided by collaborators in the United States, Italy and Spain. The material from the prospective study consisted of cDNA or gDNA derived from T cells, B-cell-depleted T cells, or PBMCs. Deeply sampled blood TCRbeta repertoires from subjects exposed to, actively infected with, or recovered from COVID-19 were included in the dataset. The repertoires were made available in a free public database intended to serve as a resource for research on the immune response to SARS-CoV-2. Samples came from the ongoing ImmuneRACE study (first 160 participants) plus 1,254 subjects from 6 global collaborators. Sample metadata almost always included a de-identified subject ID, COVID-19 status, age in years and sex. HLA class I and class II types, where available, came from metadata supplied by the sample provider rather than from assay-based typing.

For this clone: Its antigen target is currently unknown. Per-nucleotide qualities are absent, and no much larger clonotype sits a single base away.

Study-wide findings and limitations: How much clinical and demographic metadata was included differed by source and by participant, and the metadata was provided uncurated.

TCRbeta CDR3 regions were amplified from genomic DNA by means of the immunoSEQ Assay, a bias-controlled multiplex PCR. The authors processed their data as follows. The number of nucleated cells in each sample was estimated by amplification of reference gene primers within the assay. To quantify the absolute abundance of each unique TCRbeta CDR3 rearrangement, sequence reads were collapsed and filtered. For each sample, productive Simpson clonality was calculated as the square root of Simpson's diversity index over productive rearrangements. What TCRdb holds here is the immuneACCESS table cut down to in-frame rearrangements. Part of the clones is not present; checked against another copy, under half of the missing clones reflect an unresolved V gene, and the others are unexplained. The V and J calls and clone size come from that table; D and trimming were worked out from the DNA. In all, the sample holds some 180,000 clones, and roughly three quarters of those were seen once. The ten top clones hold 8.5% to 10% of the sample.

Collaborating institutions collected whole blood in K2EDTA tubes following their own protocols. For TCRbeta analysis, collaborators shipped samples in one of three forms: frozen whole blood, isolated PBMCs, or DNA extracted from either of those sample types. The germline V gene yields SGDLS for CDR1 and YYNGEE for CDR2. The germline ends are 12 bases apart after V is trimmed by 2 bases and J by 1 base. Inclusive of the bounding cysteine and phenylalanine, the CDR3 is 15 residues long. Only the CDR3 region is kept as DNA, spanning 45 bases read in frame from base 1. The sequence links TRBV9 to TRBJ2-5; the D gene assignment is ambiguous. Sequenced: peripheral blood. The sequence came from a woman between 50 and 59 years old with active or convalescent COVID-19. The CDR3 region reads CASSVGPASQETQYF. The sequence in DNA is TGTGCCAGCAGCGTGGGCCCGGCGAGCCAAGAGACCCAGTACTTC.